The text below deals with one T cell receptor (beta chain). The antigen it binds to is not known. The source of the sample is a study of monozygotic twins with inflammatory bowel disease (dated by TCRdb to about 2019). Regarding the study in general: A total of 28 monozygotic twin pairs were included in the full study, comprising nine German pairs (four IBD-concordant, five IBD-discordant) and 19 IBD-discordant Danish pairs. Each individual had, on average, about 151 000 unique TCRalpha sequences and 181 000 unique TCRbeta sequences available for analysis. The search for disease-associated traits relied mainly on comparing IBD patients with their genetically identical healthy co-twins within discordant pairs.

From each donor, an approximately 2.5 ml peripheral blood sample was drawn into PAXgene tubes and stored at -80 degrees C. Without T cell sorting, total RNA was isolated from whole blood using the PAXgene blood miRNA kit on an automated QIAcube. Deep TCRalpha and TCRbeta repertoire profiling with unique molecular barcoding was performed on peripheral blood of monozygotic twin pairs concordant or discordant for inflammatory bowel disease. For every twin pair, smoking habits were documented, and each individual was categorised as a current, former or never smoker. There are 13 amino acids in the CDR3, from cysteine to phenylalanine inclusive. The nucleotide record is missing. The CDR1 and CDR2 encoded by the germline V gene (reference sequence) are LGHDT and YNNKEL. Library prep was done by 5' RACE. The input for every TCR library was roughly 3,300 ng of total RNA. cDNA was synthesized with SMARTScribe reverse transcriptase in eight separate reactions per sample. Unique molecular identifiers containing a 6-nucleotide sample barcode were introduced through template switching during cDNA synthesis. TCRalpha and TCRbeta cDNA was amplified by two nested PCRs of roughly 16 and 10 cycles, with bead purification after each PCR. Before amplification, the cDNA was treated with uracil DNA-glycosylase and purified using the QIAquick PCR purification kit. The second PCR added Illumina TruSeq-compatible adapters along with sample-specific barcodes. Library quality and concentration were checked on TapeStation and Qubit, and libraries were pooled at about 5 ng each. The pooled libraries were sequenced with 2 x 100 bp reads and custom sequencing primers on an Illumina HiSeq2500 single-index Rapid Run. The original methods were these. MiGEC version 1.2.6 was used for UMI-based consensus assembly, which corrected PCR and sequencing errors. V(D)J alignment, clonotype assembly and CDR3 extraction were performed with MiXCR version 2.1.1. Gene usage, clonotype sharing and MAIT/NKT TCR abundance were normalised by analysing the top 1000, 10 000 and 20 000 clonotypes per sample. After downsampling to 27 000 UMIs, diversity was calculated as the inverse Simpson index using the vegan R package. Paired Mann-Whitney U tests were applied to discordant twin pairs, with Benjamini-Hochberg correction for multiple testing. TCRdb reprocessed the reads and lists each CDR3 protein sequence as a single entry, with no DNA. These V and J calls originate from TCRdb's pipeline instead of the authors' own analysis. The sample's table covers about 440,000 distinct CDR3 sequences. The biggest ten clones account for 2% to 3% of the sample.

Paper-wide results and their limitations: Compared with healthy twins, IBD patients had fewer clonotypes in common with other individuals, a difference most pronounced in patients showing signs of disease activity. TCRbeta repertoire diversity, by inverse Simpson index, was decreased in IBD patients compared with their healthy co-twins. Differing immunosuppressive treatments among patients may have added background noise and inter-individual variability to the repertoires. The analysis was unable to tell different T cell subtypes apart. Repertoire similarity did not differ between concordant and discordant twins, which could be due to limited statistical power. No single strong signal or clonotype linked to IBD turned up in the results, so the idea that one exists was not supported.

The specimen was blood. The source is a human donor with ulcerative colitis or Crohn's disease, or a healthy co-twin of an affected twin (not recorded which). The chain joins TRBV3-1 to TRBJ1-2; TCRdb picks TRBD1, but there is no DNA to check that call. The CDR3 protein: CASSQVGRGGYTF.